The present T cell receptor (beta chain) was sequenced within a study of patients and donors after allogeneic stem cell transplantation. TCRdb re-called the RT-PCR reads with MiXCR, one entry per CDR3 protein. The sample holds roughly 7,000 distinct CDR3 sequences; roughly an eighth are singletons and the top ten take around 49%. The CDR3 runs 14 residues. The V gene end was trimmed by 8 bases and the J gene end by 2 bases; junction bases not matched to a gene: 4. CDR1 and CDR2 from the germline V gene are MNHEY and SVGEGT. In this sample, this clonotype turned up a few times. This chain connects TRBV6-2 or TRBV6-3 to TRBJ2-1; TRBD2 matches at 9 bases. The sequencing input was blood, either unsorted or a sorted T cell fraction (not recorded which). The TCR was taken from a human donor who was either an allogeneic HSCT recipient or a stem cell or donor lymphocyte infusion donor (not recorded which). It is not recorded whose cells these are; they may come from a transplant donor. CDR3 sequence reads: CASHSGGAYNEQFF. The CDR3 nucleotides are TGTGCCAGCCATAGCGGGGGCGCCTACAATGAGCAGTTCTTC.